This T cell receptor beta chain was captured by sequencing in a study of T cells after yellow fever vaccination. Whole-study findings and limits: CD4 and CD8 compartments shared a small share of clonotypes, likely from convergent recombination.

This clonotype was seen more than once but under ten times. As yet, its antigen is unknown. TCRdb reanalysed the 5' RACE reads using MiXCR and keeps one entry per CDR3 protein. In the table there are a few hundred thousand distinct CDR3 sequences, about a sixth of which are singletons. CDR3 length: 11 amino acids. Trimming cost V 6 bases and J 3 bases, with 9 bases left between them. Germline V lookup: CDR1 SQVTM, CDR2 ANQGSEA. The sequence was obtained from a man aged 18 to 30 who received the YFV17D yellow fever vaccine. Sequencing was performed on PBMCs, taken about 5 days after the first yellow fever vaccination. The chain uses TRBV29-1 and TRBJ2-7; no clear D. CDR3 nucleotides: TGCAGCGTCCTCTGGGGCTACGAGCAGTACGTC. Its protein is CSVLWGYEQYV.